This is a list of T cell receptor beta chains from one sample in a study of cytomegalovirus exposure and HLA in healthy donors. Here immunoSEQ multiplex PCR was the method, and the copy in TCRdb shows in-frame clones only, minus some. The sample carries roughly 180,000 clones, 75% to 80% recorded once. The sequencing sample was made of PBMCs. The receptors here all came from a man aged 45-65 years in good health and CMV-seropositive. The CDR3 runs from the conserved cysteine through the conserved F or W. D genes are given only for firm matches. The size field is filled for only some rows; it gives once, few, many or a size class.

d_gene,v_gene,abundance,j_gene,CDR3aa,CDR3nt
.,TRBV28,.,TRBJ2-6,CASSSQDYSGANVLTF,TGTGCCAGCAGTTCTCAGGATTACTCTGGGGCCAACGTCCTGACTTTC
TRBD2,TRBV30,.,TRBJ2-1,CAWSAGGPDEQFF,TGTGCCTGGAGTGCGGGGGGGCCTGATGAGCAGTTCTTC
.,TRBV27,.,TRBJ1-3,CASSLIGGGARGNTIYF,TGTGCCAGCAGTTTAATCGGTGGGGGGGCCAGGGGAAACACCATATATTTT
TRBD1,TRBV6-1,few,TRBJ1-3,CASNSGGSGNTIYF,TGTGCCAGCAACTCAGGGGGAAGTGGAAACACCATATATTTT
.,TRBV5-5,once,TRBJ2-2,CASSLQGNTGELFF,TGTGCCAGCAGCTTGCAGGGTAACACCGGGGAGCTGTTTTTT
.,TRBV28,.,TRBJ1-2,CASSPQEEYRGYTF,TGTGCCAGCAGTCCGCAGGAGGAGTATCGTGGCTACACCTTC
.,TRBV6-1,.,TRBJ2-1,CASSDDVGGSYNEQFF,TGTGCCAGCAGTGATGATGTGGGGGGCTCCTACAATGAGCAGTTCTTC
.,TRBV13,.,TRBJ1-1,CASSLRGNTEAFF,TGTGCCAGCAGCTTGCGGGGTAACACTGAAGCTTTCTTT
.,TRBV7-8,once,TRBJ2-6,CASSSSGSGANVLTF,TGTGCCAGCAGCTCCTCGGGCTCTGGGGCCAACGTCCTGACTTTC
TRBD1,TRBV7-9,.,TRBJ2-5,CASSLWTGNRGTQYF,TGTGCCAGCAGCTTGTGGACAGGGAATCGTGGGACCCAGTACTTC
TRBD1,TRBV28,.,TRBJ1-2,CASRPGQRVSGYTF,TGTGCCAGCAGACCGGGACAGAGGGTGAGCGGCTACACCTTC
.,TRBV30,.,TRBJ1-5,CAAKTGSNQPQHF,TGTGCCGCCAAGACAGGTAGCAATCAGCCCCAGCATTTT
.,TRBV27,.,TRBJ1-1,CASSFTGGTEAFF,TGTGCCAGCAGTTTTACAGGTGGCACTGAAGCTTTCTTT
TRBD1,TRBV6-5,.,TRBJ1-6,CASSWDSSNSPLHF,TGTGCCAGCAGTTGGGACAGCTCCAATTCACCCCTCCACTTT
TRBD2,TRBV5-1,.,TRBJ2-3,CASSGTSGLTDTQYF,TGCGCCAGCAGCGGAACTAGCGGACTCACAGATACGCAGTATTTT
.,TRBV5-6,few,TRBJ2-7,CASRIAGAPYEQYF,TGTGCCAGCAGAATCGCGGGGGCCCCCTACGAGCAGTACTTC
.,TRBV9,.,TRBJ2-3,CASSVAVPGLFDTQYF,TGTGCCAGCAGCGTAGCGGTCCCGGGGTTGTTTGATACGCAGTATTTT
TRBD1,TRBV5-4,.,TRBJ2-5,CASSPELGQGDQETQYF,TGTGCCAGCAGCCCCGAACTTGGACAGGGGGACCAAGAGACCCAGTACTTC
.,TRBV4-2,once,TRBJ1-1,CASSPVEGGTEAFF,TGTGCCAGCAGCCCAGTTGAGGGTGGCACTGAAGCTTTCTTT
.,TRBV5-1,few,TRBJ1-6,CASSLGESGITLHF,TGCGCCAGCAGCTTGGGGGAGTCTGGTATTACCCTCCACTTT
TRBD2,TRBV27,.,TRBJ2-3,CASKTSGGAVGDTQYF,TGTGCCAGCAAAACTAGCGGGGGGGCGGTAGGTGATACGCAGTATTTT
.,TRBV6-5,once,TRBJ1-2,CASSYSSRGYGYTF,TGTGCCAGCAGTTACTCTTCCAGGGGCTATGGCTACACCTTC
.,TRBV18,.,TRBJ1-4,CASSPRAGRAEKLFF,TGTGCCAGCTCACCACGGGCGGGGAGGGCAGAAAAACTGTTTTTT